The clone carrying this T cell receptor (beta chain) was seen more than once but under ten times. This sample is drawn from a study of blood T cell repertoires in COVID-19. Study overall: Donors in the United States, Italy and Spain gave samples during acute or convalescent COVID-19. Nucleic acid was either cDNA or gDNA, and it came from T cells, B-cell-depleted T cells, or PBMCs.

Some clones are missing from TCRdb's copy, which holds only in-frame ones; the method was immunoSEQ multiplex PCR. The table lists 68,000 or so clones, 65% to 80% of them singletons. Germline-derived CDR1 and CDR2 are MNHEY and SVGEGT. This CDR3 contains 15 residues. The ends lost 0 bases at V and 6 bases at J; junction bases unmatched: 5. The chain recombines TRBV6-2 or TRBV6-3 with TRBJ2-3; 8 bases are a match to TRBD1. The clonotype comes from a woman aged 45 to 65 with acute or convalescent COVID-19. Sequences were obtained from peripheral blood. The CDR3, as DNA: TGTGCCAGCAGTTACTCTTTGCAGGGGGCTGATACGCAGTATTTT. Encoded protein: CASSYSLQGADTQYF.